These 6 T cell receptor beta chains share one sample of origin, sequenced in a study of blood T cell repertoires in COVID-19. Clones were read by immunoSEQ multiplex PCR, and TCRdb kept only the in-frame ones, dropping some. The table has a few hundred thousand clones, approximately 86% seen once. The specimen sequenced was PBMCs or T cells enriched from blood (not recorded which). These receptors were obtained from a man younger than 35 with acute COVID-19.

The table lists this clone with a few counts. The gene calls are TRBV10-1 and TRBJ1-6; the match to TRBD1 covers 7 bases. Germline trimming cut 6 bases from V and 6 bases from J; bases unmatched to any gene: 8. The CDR3 runs 15 residues. The germline V gene encodes CDR1 WNHNN and CDR2 SYGVQD (reference sequence). Here the CDR3 DNA reads TGCGCCAGCAGAACACTACAGGGGATTAATTCACCCCTCCACTTT. It yields the protein CASRTLQGINSPLHF.

The J gene is TRBJ2-5, the V gene TRBV5-1; 8 nucleotides align to TRBD1. Germline lookup yields CDR1 SGHRS and CDR2 YFSETQ. The CDR3 is made up of 17 amino acids. J gave up 6 bases and V 0 bases, and 13 bases lay outside the gene matches. In DNA form, the CDR3 reads TGCGCCAGCAGCTTGGCCACGTGGACAGGGAACGGAAAGACCCAGTACTTC. It is translated as CASSLATWTGNGKTQYF.

The chain uses TRBV7-6 and TRBJ2-7, with 10 bases lining up with TRBD2. This CDR3 spans 15 amino acids. The germline gives CDR1 SGHVS, CDR2 FNYEAQ. With 6 bases clipped from V and 0 bases from J, the junction kept 5 bases outside the gene matches. The CDR3 DNA reads TGTGCCAGCAGTTCACTAGCGGGATTCTCCTACGAGCAGTACTTC. Its protein product is CASSSLAGFSYEQYF.

The V call is TRBV2, the J call TRBJ2-3, with 9 bases that match TRBD1. The germline CDR1 and CDR2 sequences are SNHLY and FYNNEI. The trim removed 11 bases at V and 4 bases at J, leaving 7 bases unmatched. The CDR3 runs 13 residues. CDR3 nucleotides: TGTGCCCGAACAGGGGGCGGCCCAGATACGCAGTATTTT. Its translation is CARTGGGPDTQYF.

V and J are TRBV6-4 and TRBJ2-3, with 10 bases identical to TRBD2. Germline-derived CDR1 and CDR2 are MRHNA and SNTAGT. The CDR3 sequence is 15 residues long. After removal of 6 bases from V and 4 bases from J, the junction contained 7 bases not matched to a gene. CDR3 amino acids: CASSRLAGQADTQYF. The CDR3 DNA reads as TGTGCCAGCAGCCGACTAGCGGGTCAGGCAGATACGCAGTATTTT.

This clone has just a few counts. The gene calls are TRBV7-8 and TRBJ2-3; D remains unclear. The germline V gene encodes CDR1 SGHVS and CDR2 FQNEAQ. The CDR3 sequence is 13 residues long. Deletions cut 3 bases from V and 3 bases from J, with 7 bases between. The CDR3 region has the DNA TGTGCCAGCAGCTTCCTTCAGACAGATACGCAGTATTTT. It codes for CASSFLQTDTQYF.